This T cell receptor (beta chain) derives from a study of T cell responses to AZD1222 COVID-19 vaccine (dated by TCRdb to about 2021). About the investigation overall: AZD1222 recipients given second doses at about 4 weeks or at about 12 weeks were pooled, since spike-specific TCR depth and breadth were not found to differ between the two schedules. TCR sequencing covered some 240 trial participants: 200 to 220 given two doses of AZD1222 and about 26 given two doses of MenACWY control vaccine. Trial participants were enrolled by age into subgroups of 18-55, 56-69 and 70-plus years, and around 150, 28 and 57 TCR-sequenced participants, respectively, were included in these subgroups. Paper-wide results and their limitations: After two AZD1222 doses, spike-specific TCR breadth and depth were significantly higher than at day 0 and than in MenACWY recipients. Epitopes outside the regions mutated in the B.1.351 and B.1.1.7 variants were reportedly recognized by nearly half of the unique spike-specific TCRs. Participants were mostly white British and included more females than males, and it was suggested by the authors that clonal diversity may have been underestimated. The 56-69-year group was small, and its depth increase did not reach significance, likely because of low power. No day 14 peak-response samples were available, so repertoires were characterized only after the peak T cell response. Conclusions about previously exposed vaccinees are limited, since just a handful of AZD1222 recipients were seropositive for SARS-CoV-2 at baseline. Vaccine-associated CD4 TCRs spanned the whole spike protein, with dominant responses in regions 160-218 and 743-854.

As for this clone: What antigen it recognizes has not been identified. No base quality values were provided; no much bigger clone lies one nucleotide off.

V lost 2 bases and J lost 5 bases; the stretch between them is 14 bases long. The germline V gene sets CDR1 to MNHEY and CDR2 to SVGEGT. Including the terminal cysteine and phenylalanine, the CDR3 comprises 15 residues. The read is trimmed to its CDR3 DNA, 45 bases read in frame from base 1. The CDR3 regions of human TCRbeta chains were analyzed by immunosequencing. Regarding the original processing steps: TCRs in the repertoires were matched against a reference library of SARS-CoV-2-specific TCRs that had been generated with the MIRA antigen-specificity platform. Breadth was defined as the fraction of unique TCRs that were SARS-CoV-2-associated, and depth was defined as the fraction of total T cells that were SARS-CoV-2-associated. Each spike-specific TCR was assigned to its reactive spike region and to a CD4 or CD8 class using the MIRA data. Log10-transformed breadth and depth values were compared by one-way ANOVA with Sidak's multiple comparisons tests. Here the immuneACCESS table is served through TCRdb, limited to in-frame sequences with V and J called. Missing clones are a known gap in these copies; in checked studies unresolved V genes cover under half, and the rest lacks a known reason. Clonal size and the V and J genes are those of that table, whereas D and trimming came from the DNA. Here the sample has approximately 160,000 clones; 90% occur a single time. The ten biggest clones cover approximately 2.8% of the sample.

What the time point label conveys for this sample: baseline before first vaccination. Vaccinee samples came from UK trials COV001 and COV002, including a single-blind randomized controlled phase 2/3 trial of AZD1222 (ChAdOx1 nCoV-19) in healthy adults. Trial participant PBMC samples were collected at day 0 and day 28 after the second dose for TCRbeta chain sequencing. This TCR was sampled from an adult in good health. The sample was peripheral blood, taken on day 0 of AZD1222 vaccination. The rearrangement joined TRBV6-2 or TRBV6-3 to TRBJ2-3; possibly the D gene is TRBD2, per 6 matching bases. The CDR3 region: CASSYERAPQDTQYF. The sequenced DNA is TGTGCCAGCAGTTACGAGCGGGCCCCCCAAGATACGCAGTATTTT.